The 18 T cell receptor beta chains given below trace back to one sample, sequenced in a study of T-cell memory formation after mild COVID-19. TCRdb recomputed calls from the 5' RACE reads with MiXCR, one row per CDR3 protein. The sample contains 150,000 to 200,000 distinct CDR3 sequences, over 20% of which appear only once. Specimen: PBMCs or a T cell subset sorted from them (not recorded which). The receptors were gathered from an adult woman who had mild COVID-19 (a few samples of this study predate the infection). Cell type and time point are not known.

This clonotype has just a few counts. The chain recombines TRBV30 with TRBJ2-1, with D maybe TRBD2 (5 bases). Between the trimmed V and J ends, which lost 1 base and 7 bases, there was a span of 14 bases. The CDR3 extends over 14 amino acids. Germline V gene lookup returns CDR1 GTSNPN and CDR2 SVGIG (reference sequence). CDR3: CAWSGGIRGNEQFF. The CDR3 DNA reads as TGTGCCTGGAGTGGGGGAATCAGAGGGAATGAGCAGTTCTTC.

The CDR3 region has the DNA TGCGCCAGCAGCTTGGAACTAGTGGGTGAGCAGTTCTTC. Its protein is CASSLELVGEQFF. V and J are TRBV5-1 and TRBJ2-1; possible D gene TRBD2, 5 bases. This CDR3 is built from 13 residues. Germline values: CDR1 SGHRS, CDR2 YFSETQ. Trimming pared 0 bases from V and 9 bases from J, leaving 10 bases between.

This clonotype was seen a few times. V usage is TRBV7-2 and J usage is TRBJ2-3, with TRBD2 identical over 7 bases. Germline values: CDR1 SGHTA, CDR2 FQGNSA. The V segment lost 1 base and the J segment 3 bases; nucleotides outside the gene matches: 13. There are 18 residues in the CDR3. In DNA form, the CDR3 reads TGTGCCAGCAGCTTAGTTCATGGTGGGAGGGCCGTGACAGATACGCAGTATTTT. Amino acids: CASSLVHGGRAVTDTQYF.

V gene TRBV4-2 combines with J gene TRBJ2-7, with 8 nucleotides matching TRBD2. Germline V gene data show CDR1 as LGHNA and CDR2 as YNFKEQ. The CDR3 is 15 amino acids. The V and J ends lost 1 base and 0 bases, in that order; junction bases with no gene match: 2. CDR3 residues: CASSQGAGASYEQYF. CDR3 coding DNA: TGTGCCAGCAGCCAAGGAGCGGGGGCCTCCTACGAGCAGTACTTC.

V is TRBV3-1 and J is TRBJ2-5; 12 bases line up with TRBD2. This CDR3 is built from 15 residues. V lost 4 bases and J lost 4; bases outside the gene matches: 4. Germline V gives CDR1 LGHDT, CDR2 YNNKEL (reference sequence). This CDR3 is CASSPTSGSLETQYF. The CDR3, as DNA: TGTGCCAGCAGCCCGACTAGCGGGAGCCTAGAGACCCAGTACTTC.

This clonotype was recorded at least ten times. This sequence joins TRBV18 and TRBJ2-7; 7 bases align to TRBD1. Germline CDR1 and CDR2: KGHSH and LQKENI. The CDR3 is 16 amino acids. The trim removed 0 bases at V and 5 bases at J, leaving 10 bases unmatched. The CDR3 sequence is CASSPPPAQGLDEQYF. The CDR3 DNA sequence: TGTGCCAGCTCACCACCTCCGGCACAGGGGTTAGACGAGCAGTACTTC.

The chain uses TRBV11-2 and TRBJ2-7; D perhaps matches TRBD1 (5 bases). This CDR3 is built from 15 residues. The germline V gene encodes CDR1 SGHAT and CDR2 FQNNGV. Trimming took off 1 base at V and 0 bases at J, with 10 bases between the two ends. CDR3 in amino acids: CASSLVATVSYEQYF. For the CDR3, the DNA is TGTGCCAGCAGCTTAGTGGCGACAGTCTCCTACGAGCAGTACTTC.

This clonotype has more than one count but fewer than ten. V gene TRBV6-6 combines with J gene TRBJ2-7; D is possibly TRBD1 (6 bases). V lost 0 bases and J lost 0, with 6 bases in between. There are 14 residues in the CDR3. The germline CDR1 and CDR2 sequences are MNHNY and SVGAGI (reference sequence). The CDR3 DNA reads TGTGCCAGCAGTTACTCGGGGGCCTCCTACGAGCAGTACTTC. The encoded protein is CASSYSGASYEQYF.

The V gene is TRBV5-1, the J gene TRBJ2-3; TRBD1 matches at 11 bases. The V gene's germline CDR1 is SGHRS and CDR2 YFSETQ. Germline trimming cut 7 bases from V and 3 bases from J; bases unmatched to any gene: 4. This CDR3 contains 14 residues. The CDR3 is CASYRDRGTDTQYF. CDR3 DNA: TGCGCCAGCTACCGGGACAGGGGGACAGATACGCAGTATTTT.

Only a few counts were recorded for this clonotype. This chain's CDR3 is CASSQTRAGSTDTQYF. The CDR3 DNA sequence: TGCGCCAGCAGCCAGACGAGAGCGGGATCCACAGATACGCAGTATTTT. V usage is TRBV4-3 and J usage is TRBJ2-3; 7 bases are a match to TRBD2. CDR3 length: 16 amino acids. Germline loops: CDR1 LGHNA, CDR2 YSLEER. V was clipped by 3 bases and J by 2 bases; unmatched bases: 8.

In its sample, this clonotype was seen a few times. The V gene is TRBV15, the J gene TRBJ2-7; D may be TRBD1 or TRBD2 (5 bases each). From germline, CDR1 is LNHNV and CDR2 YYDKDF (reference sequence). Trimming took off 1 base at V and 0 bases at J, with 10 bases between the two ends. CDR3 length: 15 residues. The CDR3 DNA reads TGTGCCACCAGCAGAGTCAGGGACCTCTCCTACGAGCAGTACTTC. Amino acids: CATSRVRDLSYEQYF.

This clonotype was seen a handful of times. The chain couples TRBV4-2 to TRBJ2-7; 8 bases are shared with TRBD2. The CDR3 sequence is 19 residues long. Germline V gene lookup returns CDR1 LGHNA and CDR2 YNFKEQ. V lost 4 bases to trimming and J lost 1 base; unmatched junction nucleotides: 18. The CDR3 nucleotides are TGTGCCAGCAGCCGCACCGAGACGATTGTAGCGGGACCATCCTACGAGCAGTACTTC. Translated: CASSRTETIVAGPSYEQYF.

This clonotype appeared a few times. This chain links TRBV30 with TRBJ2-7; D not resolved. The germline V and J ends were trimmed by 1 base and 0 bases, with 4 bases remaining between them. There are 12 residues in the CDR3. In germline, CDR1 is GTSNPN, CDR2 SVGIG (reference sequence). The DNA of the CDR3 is TGTGCCTGGAGTGACAACTCCTACGAGCAGTACTTC. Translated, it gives CAWSDNSYEQYF.

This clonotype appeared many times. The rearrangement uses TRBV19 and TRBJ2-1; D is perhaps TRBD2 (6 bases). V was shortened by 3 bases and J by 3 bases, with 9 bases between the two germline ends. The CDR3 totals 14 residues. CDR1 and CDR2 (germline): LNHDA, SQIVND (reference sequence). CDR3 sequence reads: CASSMGGDYNEQFF. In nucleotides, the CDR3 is TGTGCCAGTAGTATGGGCGGGGACTACAATGAGCAGTTCTTC.

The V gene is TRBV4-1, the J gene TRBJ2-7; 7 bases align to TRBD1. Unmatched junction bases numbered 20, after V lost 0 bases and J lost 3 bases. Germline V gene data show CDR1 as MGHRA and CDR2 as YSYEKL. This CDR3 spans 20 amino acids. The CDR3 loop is CASSQEGLSDRIVGHYEQYF. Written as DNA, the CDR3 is TGCGCCAGCAGCCAAGAAGGGTTGTCGGACAGGATCGTAGGGCACTACGAGCAGTACTTC.

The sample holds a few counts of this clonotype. The CDR3 nucleotides read TGCAGTGCCCCCGACGGCACTGAAGCTTTCTTT. Translation: CSAPDGTEAFF. The J gene is TRBJ1-1, the V gene TRBV20-1; the D is unclear. This CDR3 comprises 11 residues. Germline values: CDR1 DFQATT, CDR2 SNEGSKA (reference sequence). V shed 6 bases and J shed 4 bases, with 9 bases lying between them.

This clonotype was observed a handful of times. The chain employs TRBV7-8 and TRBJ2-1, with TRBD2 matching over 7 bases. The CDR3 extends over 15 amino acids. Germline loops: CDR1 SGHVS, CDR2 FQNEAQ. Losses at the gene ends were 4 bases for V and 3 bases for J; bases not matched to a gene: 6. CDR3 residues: CASSYTGGIYNEQFF. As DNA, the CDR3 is TGTGCCAGCAGCTACACCGGGGGGATCTACAATGAGCAGTTCTTC.

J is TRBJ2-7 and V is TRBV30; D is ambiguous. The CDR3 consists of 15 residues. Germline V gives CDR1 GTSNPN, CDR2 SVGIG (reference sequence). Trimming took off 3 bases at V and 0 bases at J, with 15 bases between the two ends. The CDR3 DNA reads TGTGCCTGGAGCGAGACTGGATTACTCTCCTACGAGCAGTACTTC. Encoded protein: CAWSETGLLSYEQYF.